This TCR beta chain was identified in a study of blood T cell repertoires in COVID-19 (dated by TCRdb to the early 2020s). Some background on the complete study: The collaborator samples originated in the United States, Italy and Spain and spanned the acute and convalescent phases of COVID-19. The material from the prospective study consisted of cDNA or gDNA derived from T cells, B-cell-depleted T cells, or PBMCs. The dataset comprised deeply sampled blood TCRbeta repertoires from subjects exposed to, actively infected with, or recovered from COVID-19. The repertoires were made available in a free public database intended to serve as a resource for research on the immune response to SARS-CoV-2. The samples were drawn from the first 160 participants of the ongoing ImmuneRACE study and from about 1,200 subjects provided by 6 global collaborators. Nearly every sample came with metadata listing a de-identified subject ID, COVID-19 status, age in years and sex. Where HLA class I and class II types were available, the types were taken from metadata supplied by the sample provider, not from assay-based typing. Overall study outcomes, separate from this receptor: How much clinical and demographic metadata was included differed by source and by participant, and the metadata was provided uncurated.

This clone was found once. Its antigen remains unidentified. Base qualities were left out, and no much larger clone turns up one base away. The immunoSEQ Assay, a bias-controlled multiplex PCR, was used to amplify TCRbeta CDR3 regions from genomic DNA. On the authors' methods: Within the assay, amplification of reference gene primers was used to estimate how many nucleated cells each sample contained. To quantify the absolute abundance of each unique TCRbeta CDR3 rearrangement, sequence reads were collapsed and filtered. For each sample, productive Simpson clonality was calculated as the square root of Simpson's diversity index over productive rearrangements. This immuneACCESS table, as held by TCRdb, lists in-frame sequences with V and J called but not all clones. Of the missing ones, under half trace to an unresolved V gene in checked studies; the others have no known cause. V and J calls and clone size are copied from that table; D and trimming were computed from the DNA. The sample table contains under 200,000 clones; only one count was recorded for approximately 86% of them. More than 0.75% of the sample is in the top ten clones.

Whole blood was collected in K2EDTA tubes by collaborating institutions according to the institutions' own protocols. For TCRbeta analysis, collaborator samples were shipped as frozen whole blood, as isolated PBMCs, or as DNA extracted from either sample type. The sequence was collected from a man in his late teens or twenties with acute or convalescent COVID-19. Sequencing was done on a sample of peripheral blood.

The CDR3 here reads CASSEVGGDTYNSPLHF. The nucleotides are TGTGCCAGCAGTGAAGTAGGAGGGGATACCTATAATTCACCCCTCCACTTT. The rearranged chain carries TRBV6-1 and TRBJ1-6; the D gene is perhaps TRBD1, on 5 matching bases. Reading from cysteine to phenylalanine, the CDR3 counts 17 amino acids. Of all the DNA, just the CDR3 is kept, 51 bases in frame from base 1. Trimming costs V 1 base and J 2 bases, and their ends lie 12 bases apart. CDR1 and CDR2, looked up from the germline V gene, are MNHNS and SASEGT.